The clone carrying this T cell receptor beta chain was found a few times. What it binds is not known. Constant-segment primers served in 5'RACE that generated TCR alpha and TCR beta cDNA libraries bearing sample barcodes and UMIs. TCRdb used MiXCR to reprocess the 5' RACE reads, holding one entry per CDR3 protein. Among about 290,000 distinct CDR3 sequences listed, approximately 15% were seen once. These data belong to a study of T-cell memory formation after mild COVID-19. General study findings and limits: A second wave expanding day 15 to 37 was CD4+-biased; contracting clones were balanced.

Trimming took 5 bases from V and 7 from J; bases not matched to a gene: 7. The CDR3 runs 13 residues. Sequencing was carried out using PBMCs or a T cell subset sorted from them (not recorded which). The receptor was derived from a young man who had mild COVID-19 (a few samples of this study predate the infection). Cell type and time point are not known. The rearrangement links TRBV12-3 or TRBV12-4 to TRBJ1-2; 7 nucleotides agree with TRBD1. CDR3: CASSQDRFLGYTF. CDR3 coding DNA: TGTGCCAGCAGTCAGGACAGGTTCCTTGGCTACACCTTC.